Each of the 14 T cell receptor beta chains below was sequenced from the same sample in a study of blood T cell repertoires in COVID-19. Only in-frame clones appear in the TCRdb table, and some are missing; sequencing was by immunoSEQ multiplex PCR. The table has approximately 330,000 clones, roughly 90% seen once. The sequenced material came from peripheral blood. These receptors originate from a man aged 25 to 40 with COVID-19, enrolled during active disease.

The chain carries TRBV5-6 and TRBJ2-5; TRBD1 matches 9 bases. J lost 5 bases, V lost 5 bases, and 4 bases had no gene match. Germline CDR1 is SGHDT and CDR2 is YYEEEE. The CDR3 length is 13 residues. The CDR3 bases are TGTGCCAGCAGAACAGGGGGCCCGGAGACCCAGTACTTC. Its protein product is CASRTGGPETQYF.

The V gene is TRBV5-1, the J gene TRBJ2-3; 12 positions match TRBD1. This CDR3 is built from 16 residues. With 4 bases clipped from V and 2 bases from J, the junction kept 5 bases outside the gene matches. Germline V lookup: CDR1 SGHRS, CDR2 YFSETQ. The CDR3 DNA follows: TGCGCCAGCAGCATAGGGACAGGGGGCCCCACAGATACGCAGTATTTT. Translation gives CASSIGTGGPTDTQYF.

The chain joins TRBV28 to TRBJ2-3, with TRBD2 identical over 8 bases. The ends lost 6 bases at V and 6 bases at J; junction bases unmatched: 11. Germline V gives CDR1 MDHEN, CDR2 SYDVKM. The CDR3 sequence is 15 residues long. CDR3 in DNA: TGTGCCAGCAGCCCGAGCGGGGGAGTCCAGGATACGCAGTATTTT. Translated, it gives CASSPSGGVQDTQYF. The full variable domain, in which reference TRBV28 and TRBJ2-3 provide the parts outside the CDR3, is DVKVTQSSRYLVKRTGEKVFLECVQDMDHENMFWYRQDPGLGLRLIYFSYDVKMKEKGDIPEGYSVSREKKERFSLILESASTNQTSMYLCASSPSGGVQDTQYFGPGTRLTVL.

This chain connects TRBV7-8 to TRBJ2-7; the match to TRBD2 covers 7 bases. Trimming took 4 bases from V and 4 from J; bases not matched to a gene: 4. Germline-derived CDR1 and CDR2 are SGHVS and FQNEAQ. The CDR3 totals 13 residues. The CDR3 protein is CASSWGGSYEQYF. For the CDR3, the DNA is TGTGCCAGCAGCTGGGGGGGGTCATACGAGCAGTACTTC.

This rearrangement joins TRBV6-6 to TRBJ2-7; 8 bases are shared with TRBD1. The CDR3 length is 16 residues. With V trimmed by 4 bases and J by 3 bases, 11 bases remained unmatched. From germline, CDR1 is MNHNY and CDR2 SVGAGI (reference sequence). The CDR3 coding sequence is TGTGCCAGCAGTTCCCATACAGGGGGTGCCCACTACGAGCAGTACTTC. This encodes CASSSHTGGAHYEQYF.

The V call is TRBV3-1 (or the pseudogene TRBV3-2), the J call TRBJ2-7; D is perhaps TRBD2 (5 bases). The CDR3 contains 13 residues. The germline V and J ends were trimmed by 6 bases and 1 base, with 10 bases remaining between them. Germline V lookup: CDR1 LGHDT, CDR2 YNNKEL (reference sequence). CDR3 sequence: CASSPERSYEQYF. DNA of the CDR3: TGTGCCAGCAGTCCTGAGCGGTCCTACGAGCAGTACTTC.

V usage is TRBV5-1 and J usage is TRBJ1-5; 8 nucleotides line up with TRBD1. The CDR3 has 15 residues. V was pared by 5 bases and J by 7 bases, with 11 bases of the junction left unmatched. Germline CDR1 is SGHRS and CDR2 is YFSETQ. CDR3 protein: CASRPTTGEVQPQHF. In nucleotides, the CDR3 is TGCGCCAGCAGACCAACGACAGGGGAAGTACAGCCCCAGCATTTT.

The chain links TRBV6-5 to TRBJ1-1; D remains unclear. The CDR3 is 15 amino acids. Deletions cut 0 bases from V and 3 bases from J, with 11 bases between. CDR1 and CDR2 from the germline V gene are MNHEY and SVGAGI. The CDR3 DNA is TGTGCCAGCAGTTACTCACAGACGGTGGACACTGAAGCTTTCTTT. Translation: CASSYSQTVDTEAFF.

This chain joins TRBV5-5 and TRBJ1-3; 8 bases are a match to TRBD1. The ends lost 4 bases at V and 2 bases at J; junction bases unmatched: 8. Germline loops: CDR1 SGHKS, CDR2 YYEKEE (reference sequence). The CDR3 spans 16 residues. CDR3 in amino acids: CASSSRQGPPGNTIYF. CDR3 DNA: TGTGCCAGCAGCAGCCGACAGGGGCCCCCTGGAAACACCATATATTTT.

This chain connects TRBV7-7 to TRBJ2-1; D is unclear. The germline gives CDR1 SSHAT, CDR2 FNYEAQ (reference sequence). The length of the CDR3 is 15 residues. V gave up 0 bases and J gave up 1 base, with 7 bases separating them. Here the CDR3 reads CASSLALDSYNEQFF. Written as DNA, the CDR3 is TGTGCCAGCAGCTTAGCTTTAGATTCCTACAATGAGCAGTTCTTC. The full variable domain, completed using reference TRBV7-7 and TRBJ2-1, is GAGVSQSPRYKVTKRGQDVTLRCDPISSHATLYWYQQALGQGPEFLTYFNYEAQPDKSGLPSDRFSAERPEGSISTLTIQRTEQRDSAMYRCASSLALDSYNEQFFGPGTRLTVL.

The genes are TRBV7-9 and TRBJ2-5, with a weak D call TRBD1 (6 bases). V lost 5 bases to trimming and J lost 4 bases, with 14 bases between them. The CDR3 runs to 14 residues. CDR1 is SEHNR, CDR2 FQNEAQ, per germline (reference sequence). The CDR3 sequence is CASSRTLGGETQYF. The CDR3 DNA sequence: TGTGCCAGCAGCCGCACCCTAGGGGGAGAGACCCAGTACTTC. Full variable domain (outside the CDR3, taken from reference TRBV7-9 and TRBJ2-5): DTGVSQNPRHKITKRGQNVTFRCDPISEHNRLYWYRQTLGQGPEFLTYFQNEAQLEKSRLLSDRFSAERPKGSFSTLEIQRTEQGDSAMYLCASSRTLGGETQYFGPGTRLLVL.

The chain has TRBV7-9 and TRBJ1-6, with 8 bases lining up with TRBD1. Germline loops: CDR1 SEHNR, CDR2 FQNEAQ (reference sequence). The CDR3 has 15 residues. With V trimmed by 1 base and J by 7 bases, 3 bases remained unmatched. CDR3 amino acids: CASSLVGQGNSPLHF. In nucleotides, the CDR3 is TGTGCCAGCAGCTTAGTTGGACAGGGAAATTCACCCCTCCACTTT.

This clone has a handful of counts. The CDR3 loop is CASSQGIQVDQPEQYF. DNA for the CDR3: TGCGCCAGCAGCCAAGGTATACAGGTTGATCAACCCGAGCAGTACTTC. The chain couples TRBV4-3 to TRBJ2-7, with D perhaps TRBD1 (5 bases). Germline CDR1 is LGHNA and CDR2 is YSLEER. This CDR3 comprises 16 residues. The ends were cut back, 1 base at V and 6 bases at J, with 19 bases in the middle.

This rearrangement joins TRBV4-3 to TRBJ2-7; 12 bases match TRBD2. CDR1 is LGHNA and CDR2 is YSLEER in the germline V gene. The V and J ends lost 5 bases and 6 bases, in that order; junction bases with no gene match: 11. CDR3 length equals 16 residues. CDR3 sequence: CASSFRLAGDESEQYF. The CDR3 DNA reads as TGCGCCAGCAGCTTCAGACTAGCGGGGGATGAAAGCGAGCAGTACTTC.